This record concerns one TCR beta chain sequence. Its target is unknown. V was trimmed by 1 base and J by 5 bases, leaving 13 bases between them. The CDR3 consists of 15 residues. The germline CDR1 and CDR2 sequences are SGHTA and FQGNSA. This specimen comes from a study of cytomegalovirus exposure and HLA in healthy donors. Study-wide points: For cytomegalovirus status, the classifier reportedly gave diagnoses with high specificity and sensitivity. In a later analysis, the majority of CMV-associated beta chains seemingly showed HLA restriction. Available immune exposure information covered CMV serostatus only.

PCR was performed using 60 Vbeta and 13 Jbeta primers. Clones were sequenced by immunoSEQ multiplex PCR, and TCRdb holds only the in-frame ones, with some missing. There are 90,000 to 110,000 clones in the sample; roughly 73% occur only once, and around 8.6% lies in the top ten. Donors sampled were nominally healthy, though unrecorded immune exposures were likely. The genes are TRBV7-2 and TRBJ2-3; D is possibly TRBD2 (6 bases). Source material: PBMCs. This clonotype originated in a woman between 35 and 50 years old in good health and CMV-seropositive. CDR3 loop: CASSLGGGGVDTQYF. The DNA of the CDR3 is TGTGCCAGCAGCTTAGGGGGCGGAGGGGTAGATACGCAGTATTTT.